This T cell receptor gamma chain emerged from a study of Vδ1+ human thymocytes. Broader study findings: Thymic TRG and TRD repertoires appeared highly polyclonal, with Gaussian CDR3 length distributions.

RNA was extracted from the cells and then reverse transcribed. CDR3 amplicons came from multiplex PCR with pooled V-gene forward and constant-region reverse primers. TCRdb re-called the multiplex PCR reads with CATT. The table lists about 23,000 gamma-chain clones, roughly 13% of them singletons. This CDR3 has 15 residues. Germline-derived CDR1 and CDR2 are EGSNGY and YDSYNSKV. Trimming cost V 2 bases and J 2 bases; bases outside gene matches: 5. Alphabeta T cells were depleted, then CD3+ Vdelta1+ Vdelta2- thymocytes were FACS-sorted. Sorted Vdelta1+ thymocytes were roughly 96% to 99.6% pure. A note on this clone: Antigen unknown.

The sample was Vdelta1+ gamma-delta thymocytes from the thymus. Subset defined: FACS-sorted CD3+ TCRalphabeta- TCRVdelta1+ TCRVdelta2- thymocytes. This receptor was taken from a child under two years old who had congenital heart surgery. The rearrangement uses TRGV2 and TRGJP2. CDR3 sequence: CATWDAQSSDWIKTF. In DNA form, the CDR3 reads TGTGCCACCTGGGACGCCCAAAGTAGTGATTGGATCAAGACGTTT.